Listed below are T cell receptor beta chains from one sample, sequenced in a study of blood T cell repertoires in COVID-19. Profiling relied on immunoSEQ multiplex PCR, and the TCRdb table lists in-frame clones only, not all of them. The data contain about 49,000 clones, under 90% of them seen just once; the ten biggest clones take up about 20%. The sequencing sample was made of peripheral blood. Receptor source: a woman of 80 years or more with COVID-19, enrolled during active disease. The CDR3 runs from the conserved cysteine through the conserved F or W. Fields, in order: J gene, CDR3 length, V gene, D gene, clone size, CDR3 DNA, CDR3 protein. D genes are given only for firm matches. Clone size, where shown, is once, few, many, or a class for clones that have expanded.

TRBJ1-2 12 TRBV10-3 - - TGTGCCATCAGTGAGGGGGGCTTTGGCTACACCTTC CAISEGGFGYTF
TRBJ2-7 16 TRBV4-1 - - TGCGCCAGCAGCCAAAGCGGCCAGAACCCGCTCGGCGAGCAGTACTTC CASSQSGQNPLGEQYF
TRBJ2-7 13 TRBV6-5 - - TGTGCCAGCAGTTACTCCCAGGGGAGAGAGCAGTACTTC CASSYSQGREQYF
TRBJ1-3 13 TRBV6-5 TRBD1 - TGTGCCAGCATAACCCAGGGGGGCGGCACCATATATTTT CASITQGGGTIYF
TRBJ1-4 14 TRBV6-5 TRBD1 - TGTGCCAGCCGAATCAGGGGGTCGGGTGAAAAACTGTTTTTT CASRIRGSGEKLFF
TRBJ2-1 15 TRBV27 - - TGTGCCAGCAGTTTAAGGAGGGGGGGTTACAATGAGCAGTTCTTC CASSLRRGGYNEQFF
TRBJ2-7 12 TRBV19 TRBD2 - TGTGCCAGTAAAGGACTAGCGGGACCCCAACACTTC CASKGLAGPQHF
TRBJ1-1 14 TRBV12-5 TRBD1 - TGTGCTACGCTGAGGGACAGGACGAACACTGAAGCTTTCTTT CATLRDRTNTEAFF
TRBJ2-7 15 TRBV18 TRBD1 - TGTGCCAGCTCGGACCGGGACAGGGGGACCTACGAGCAGTACTTC CASSDRDRGTYEQYF
TRBJ1-4 16 TRBV6-2/TRBV6-3 - few TGTGCCAGCAGTTACCCGACCGGGAGAGCTAATGAAAAACTGTTTTTT CASSYPTGRANEKLFF
TRBJ2-7 11 TRBV7-2 - - TGTGCCAGCAGCTCAGTCTACGAGCAGTACTTC CASSSVYEQYF
TRBJ1-2 13 TRBV12-3/TRBV12-4 TRBD1 - TGTGCCAGCAGCACCGGGACAGGCTATGGCTACACCTTC CASSTGTGYGYTF
TRBJ2-2 14 TRBV25-1 - - TGTGCCAGCAGTACCGCGGGAAACACCGGGGAGCTGTTTTTT CASSTAGNTGELFF
TRBJ2-2 15 TRBV19 TRBD1 - TGTGCCAGTAGGGGCGACAGGGGAAGGACCGGGGAGCTGTTTTTT CASRGDRGRTGELFF
TRBJ2-3 14 TRBV29-1 - - TGCAGCGTTGATGGGACTTCTAGCACAGATACGCAGTATTTT CSVDGTSSTDTQYF
TRBJ2-5 12 TRBV10-1 - once TGCGCCAGCAGTGTAGGGGGAGAGACCCAGTACTTC CASSVGGETQYF
TRBJ2-3 15 TRBV19 - - TGTGCCAGTAGTAATGGGCCCTCTAGCACAGATACGCAGTATTTT CASSNGPSSTDTQYF
TRBJ1-1 14 TRBV7-9 - - TGTGCCAGCAGCCCCCGGGGGTCGAACACTGAAGCTTTCTTT CASSPRGSNTEAFF
TRBJ2-3 15 TRBV27 - - TGTGCCAGCAGTTTTGATTTGGCCCCCACAGATACGCAGTATTTT CASSFDLAPTDTQYF
TRBJ2-7 15 TRBV27 TRBD2 - TGTGCCAGCAGTTTATCGGGCGGGGGGCCCTACGAGCAGTACTTC CASSLSGGGPYEQYF
TRBJ2-1 15 TRBV19 TRBD2 - TGTGCCAGTAGTCCCTCTAGCGGGAGGTGGAATGAGCAGTTCTTC CASSPSSGRWNEQFF
TRBJ1-1 13 TRBV6-6 - - TGTGCCAGCAGTTACTCGGGGGGCACTGAAGCTTTCTTT CASSYSGGTEAFF
TRBJ1-4 16 TRBV19 - - TGTGCCAGTAGTAAACCCGGACAGCCCCTTAATGAAAAACTGTTTTTT CASSKPGQPLNEKLFF
TRBJ1-1 14 TRBV25-1 - - TGTGCCAGCAGTGTGGGACTATGGAACACTGAAGCTTTCTTT CASSVGLWNTEAFF
TRBJ1-2 15 TRBV5-1 TRBD1 - TGCGCCAGCAGCGCATTGACAGGGGGAAACTATGGCTACACCTTC CASSALTGGNYGYTF
TRBJ2-1 16 TRBV27 - - TGTGCCACCCAAACCGGCGGAGAGAGCTCCTACAATGAGCAGTTCTTC CATQTGGESSYNEQFF
TRBJ2-2 14 TRBV11-3 - - TGTGCCAGCTCTAGCAGAATTGATACCGGGGAGCTGTTTTTT CASSSRIDTGELFF
TRBJ2-1 16 TRBV9 TRBD2 - TGTGCCAGCAGCGTAGACGGGACTAGCGGCCACAATGAGCAGTTCTTC CASSVDGTSGHNEQFF
TRBJ2-7 15 TRBV6-5 - few TGTGCCAGCAGTTCCCCGGCTAGCGCCACCTACGAGCAGTACTTC CASSSPASATYEQYF
TRBJ1-2 16 TRBV7-2 - - TGTGCCAGCAGCTTAGGTTCCCTCGGAGCTAACTATGGCTACACCTTC CASSLGSLGANYGYTF
TRBJ2-1 16 TRBV7-3 - - TGTGCCAGCAGCTCCACGTGGACTAACTCCTACAATGAGCAGTTCTTC CASSSTWTNSYNEQFF
TRBJ2-3 16 TRBV7-9 TRBD2 few TGTGCCAGCACTCTATCTAGCGGTTATAACACAGATACGCAGTATTTT CASTLSSGYNTDTQYF
TRBJ1-1 16 TRBV24-1 - - TGTGCCACCAGTGATTTGAGGGGGGGCCGGAACACTGAAGCTTTCTTT CATSDLRGGRNTEAFF
TRBJ1-5 17 TRBV7-2 - few TGTGCCAGCAGCTTAGTGCTTTTGGGGGCTATAAATCAGCCCCAGCATTTT CASSLVLLGAINQPQHF
TRBJ2-7 15 TRBV10-3 TRBD1 - TGTGCCATCAGTGAGTCGGGACAGGGCTTCTACGAGCAGTACTTC CAISESGQGFYEQYF
TRBJ1-2 13 TRBV6-5 - - TGTGCCAGCAGCGCACAGGGAACTGATGGCTACACCTTC CASSAQGTDGYTF
TRBJ2-5 16 TRBV12-5 - once TGTGCTAGTGGTTTGGTAAGAGTCGCGGGACAAGAGACCCAGTACTTC CASGLVRVAGQETQYF
TRBJ2-3 16 TRBV4-1 TRBD2 - TGCGCCAGCAGCCAAGGAGATAGCGGGAGTAGGGATACGCAGTATTTT CASSQGDSGSRDTQYF
TRBJ2-1 14 TRBV25-1 TRBD1 - TGTGCCAGCACCCGGGACAGGGTAAACAATGAGCAGTTCTTC CASTRDRVNNEQFF
TRBJ2-6 14 TRBV30 - - TGTGCCTGGAGTGCAGGGTTCGGGGCCAACGTCCTGACTTTC CAWSAGFGANVLTF
TRBJ2-5 14 TRBV27 TRBD2 once TGTGCCAGCAGATTACTAGCGGGAGGGCAGACCCAGTACTTC CASRLLAGGQTQYF
TRBJ2-2 15 TRBV6-5 - - TGTGCCAGCAGTTATGGGACTGTGCTCCCCGGGGAGCTGTTTTTT CASSYGTVLPGELFF
TRBJ2-1 13 TRBV19 - - TGTGCCAGTAGAGGGGCAGGATACAATGAGCAGTTCTTC CASRGAGYNEQFF
TRBJ2-1 14 TRBV3-1/TRBV3-2 - - TGTGCCAGCAGACATAGCGGATCCTACAATGAGCAGTTCTTC CASRHSGSYNEQFF
TRBJ2-5 16 TRBV5-6 TRBD2 - TGTGCCAGCAGCTCGACGGGACTAGCTGTCGGGGAGACCCAGTACTTC CASSSTGLAVGETQYF
TRBJ2-7 16 TRBV29-1 - - TGCAGCGTTGAAGGGGTGGCCGGGGAAAAAACCTACGAGCAGTACTTC CSVEGVAGEKTYEQYF
TRBJ1-5 13 TRBV29-1 - - TGCAGCGTTTTGGGGGCCGGGCAGGAGCCCCAGCATTTT CSVLGAGQEPQHF